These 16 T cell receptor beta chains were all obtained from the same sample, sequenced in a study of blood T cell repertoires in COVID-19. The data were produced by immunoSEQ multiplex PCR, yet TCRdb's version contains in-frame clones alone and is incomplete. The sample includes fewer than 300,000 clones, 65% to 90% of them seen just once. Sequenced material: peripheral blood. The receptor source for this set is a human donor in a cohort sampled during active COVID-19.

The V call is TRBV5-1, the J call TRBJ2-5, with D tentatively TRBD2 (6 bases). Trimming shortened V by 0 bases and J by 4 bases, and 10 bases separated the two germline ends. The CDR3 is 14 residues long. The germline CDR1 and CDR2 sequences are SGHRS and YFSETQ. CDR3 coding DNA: TGCGCCAGCAGCTTGGGGGCGGGATCAGAGACCCAGTACTTC. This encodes CASSLGAGSETQYF.

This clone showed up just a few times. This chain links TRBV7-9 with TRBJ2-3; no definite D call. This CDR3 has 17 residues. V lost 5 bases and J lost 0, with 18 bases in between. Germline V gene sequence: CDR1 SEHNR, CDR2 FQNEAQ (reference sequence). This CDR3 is CASSTAWQYSSTDTQYF. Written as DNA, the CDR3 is TGTGCCAGCAGCACCGCCTGGCAGTATTCTAGCACAGATACGCAGTATTTT.

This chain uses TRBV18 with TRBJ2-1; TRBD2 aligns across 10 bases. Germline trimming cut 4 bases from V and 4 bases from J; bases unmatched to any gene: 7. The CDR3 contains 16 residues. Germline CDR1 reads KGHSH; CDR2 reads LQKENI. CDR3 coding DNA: TGTGCCAGCTCACTAAGGACTAGCGGAAGATACAATGAGCAGTTCTTC. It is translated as CASSLRTSGRYNEQFF. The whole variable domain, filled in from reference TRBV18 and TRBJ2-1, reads NAGVMQNPRHLVRRRGQEARLRCSPMKGHSHVYWYRQLPEEGLKFMVYLQKENIIDESGMPKERFSAEFPKEGPSILRIQQVVRGDSAAYFCASSLRTSGRYNEQFFGPGTRLTVL.

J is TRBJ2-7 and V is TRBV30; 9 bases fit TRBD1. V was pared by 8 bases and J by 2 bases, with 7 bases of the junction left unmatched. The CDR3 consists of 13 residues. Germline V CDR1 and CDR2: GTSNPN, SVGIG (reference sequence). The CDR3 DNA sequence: TGTGCCGGAGCCCGGGACAGGGCCTACGAGCAGTACTTC. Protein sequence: CAGARDRAYEQYF. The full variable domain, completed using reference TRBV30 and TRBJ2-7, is SQTIHQWPATLVQPVGSPLSLECTVEGTSNPNLYWYRQAAGRGLQLLFYSVGIGQISSEVPQNLSASRPQDRQFILSSKKLLLSDSGFYLCAGARDRAYEQYFGPGTRLTVT.

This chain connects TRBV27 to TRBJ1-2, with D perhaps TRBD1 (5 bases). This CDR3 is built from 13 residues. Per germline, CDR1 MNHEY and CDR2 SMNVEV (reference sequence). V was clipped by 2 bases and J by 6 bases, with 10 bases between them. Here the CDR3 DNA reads TGTGCCAGCAGTTTAGGGGGGTTCGATGGCTACACCTTC. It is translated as CASSLGGFDGYTF.

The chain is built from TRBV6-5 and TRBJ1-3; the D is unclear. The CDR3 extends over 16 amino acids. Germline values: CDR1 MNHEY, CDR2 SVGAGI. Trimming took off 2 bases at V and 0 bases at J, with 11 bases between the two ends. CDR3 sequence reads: CASSYDPGNSGNTIYF. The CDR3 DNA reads TGTGCCAGCAGTTACGATCCGGGTAACTCTGGAAACACCATATATTTT.

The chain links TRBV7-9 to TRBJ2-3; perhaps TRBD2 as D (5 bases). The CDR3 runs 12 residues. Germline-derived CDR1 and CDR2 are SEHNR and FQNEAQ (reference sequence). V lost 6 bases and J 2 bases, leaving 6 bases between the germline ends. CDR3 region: CASRRDTDTQYF. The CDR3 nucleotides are TGTGCCAGCAGACGGGACACAGATACGCAGTATTTT.

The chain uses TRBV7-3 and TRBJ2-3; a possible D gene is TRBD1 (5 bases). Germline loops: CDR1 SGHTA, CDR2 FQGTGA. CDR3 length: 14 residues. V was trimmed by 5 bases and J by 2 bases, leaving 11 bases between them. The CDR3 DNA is TGTGCCAGCAGCCCTACGACAGCCACAGATACGCAGTATTTT. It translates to CASSPTTATDTQYF. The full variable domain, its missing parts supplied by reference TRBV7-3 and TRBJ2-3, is GAGVSQTPSNKVTEKGKYVELRCDPISGHTALYWYRQSLGQGPEFLIYFQGTGAADDSGLPNDRFFAVRPEGSVSTLKIQRTERGDSAVYLCASSPTTATDTQYFGPGTRLTVL.

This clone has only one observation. As DNA, the CDR3 is TGTGCCAGCAGCGTCCGACAGGGTGGTGCTTTCTTT. As protein: CASSVRQGGAFF. This sequence joins TRBV7-9 and TRBJ1-1; 7 bases match TRBD1. The J segment lost 11 bases and the V segment lost 5 bases, leaving 8 bases of the junction unmatched. Germline lookup yields CDR1 SEHNR and CDR2 FQNEAQ (reference sequence). The CDR3 covers 12 residues.

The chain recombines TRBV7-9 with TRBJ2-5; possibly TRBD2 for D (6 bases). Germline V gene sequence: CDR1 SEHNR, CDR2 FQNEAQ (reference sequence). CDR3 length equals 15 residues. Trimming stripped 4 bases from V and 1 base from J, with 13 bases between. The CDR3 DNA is TGTGCCAGCAGCTCGGGAGCAATACTCCAAGAGACCCAGTACTTC. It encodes CASSSGAILQETQYF.

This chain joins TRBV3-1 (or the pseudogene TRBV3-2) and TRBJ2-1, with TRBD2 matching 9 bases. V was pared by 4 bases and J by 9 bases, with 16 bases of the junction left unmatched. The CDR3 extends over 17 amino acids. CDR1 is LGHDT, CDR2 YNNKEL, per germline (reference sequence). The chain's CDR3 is CASSPRGGSGRRSEQFF. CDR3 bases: TGTGCCAGCAGCCCTCGGGGGGGTAGCGGGAGACGCAGTGAGCAGTTCTTC.

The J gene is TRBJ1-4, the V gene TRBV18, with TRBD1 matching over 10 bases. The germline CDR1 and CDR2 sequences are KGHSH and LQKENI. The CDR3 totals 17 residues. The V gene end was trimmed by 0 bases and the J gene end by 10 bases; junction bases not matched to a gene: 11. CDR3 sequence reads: CASSPPTGGTFHGKLFF. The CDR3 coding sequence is TGTGCCAGCTCACCACCGACAGGGGGCACTTTTCATGGAAAACTGTTTTTT.

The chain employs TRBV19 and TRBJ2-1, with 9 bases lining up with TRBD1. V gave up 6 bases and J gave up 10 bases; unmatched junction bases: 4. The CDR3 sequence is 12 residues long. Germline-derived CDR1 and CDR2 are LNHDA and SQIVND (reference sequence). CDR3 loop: CASSRDRDEQFF. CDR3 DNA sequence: TGTGCCAGTAGCCGGGACAGGGACGAGCAGTTCTTC.

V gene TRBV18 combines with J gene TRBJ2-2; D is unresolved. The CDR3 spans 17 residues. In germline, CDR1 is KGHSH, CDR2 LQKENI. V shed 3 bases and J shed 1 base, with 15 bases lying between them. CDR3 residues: CASSPNGVQLNTGELFF. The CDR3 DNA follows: TGTGCCAGCTCACCGAATGGAGTACAATTGAACACCGGGGAGCTGTTTTTT.

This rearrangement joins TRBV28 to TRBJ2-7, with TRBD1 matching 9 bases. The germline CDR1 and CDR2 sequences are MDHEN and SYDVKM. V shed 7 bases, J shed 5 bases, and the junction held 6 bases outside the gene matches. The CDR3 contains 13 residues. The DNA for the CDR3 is TGTGCCAGCATCAACAGGGGGCAAAACGAGCAGTACTTC. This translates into CASINRGQNEQYF.

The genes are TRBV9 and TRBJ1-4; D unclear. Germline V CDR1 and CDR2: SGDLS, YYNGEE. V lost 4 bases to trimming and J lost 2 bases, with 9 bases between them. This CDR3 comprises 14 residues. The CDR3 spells CASSLGLTNEKLFF. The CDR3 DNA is TGTGCCAGCAGCCTTGGACTGACTAATGAAAAACTGTTTTTT.